Here is one T cell receptor beta chain with its context. What it binds is unknown. The sample is drawn from a study of T cell responses to AZD1222 COVID-19 vaccine. Looking at the study overall: Recipients boosted at about 4 weeks or about 12 weeks are pooled.

Using immunoSEQ multiplex PCR, the repertoire was profiled, and TCRdb retains in-frame clones only, with some absent. The sample holds about 170,000 clones, roughly nine tenths seen once. General study points: Females made up more of the donors, who were largely white British, and clonal diversity may have come out too low.

Sequences were derived from peripheral blood, sampled on day 0 of AZD1222 vaccination. This receptor was obtained from an adult in good health.

The CDR3 loop is CASSIFTGGGEAFF. CDR3 coding DNA: TGTGCCAGTAGTATATTTACAGGGGGCGGTGAAGCTTTCTTT. V is TRBV19 and J is TRBJ1-1; 9 nucleotides match TRBD1. The germline gives CDR1 LNHDA, CDR2 SQIVND (reference sequence). This CDR3 is 14 amino acids long. Losses at the gene ends were 2 bases for V and 7 bases for J; bases not matched to a gene: 5. The full variable domain, its missing parts supplied by reference TRBV19 and TRBJ1-1, is DGGITQSPKYLFRKEGQNVTLSCEQNLNHDAMYWYRQDPGQGLRLIYYSQIVNDFQKGDIAEGYSVSREKKESFPLTVTSAQKNPTAFYLCASSIFTGGGEAFFGQGTRLTVV.